This TCR beta chain was observed in a study of shared T cell receptors in the human thymus. V shed 4 bases and J shed 9 bases, with 14 bases lying between them. The CDR3 has 13 residues. CDR1 and CDR2 from the germline V gene are SGHDN and FVKESK. Libraries were prepared by immunoSEQ multiplex PCR; TCRdb keeps only in-frame clonotypes and omits some of them. The sample has roughly 700,000 clones, approximately 90% seen once. This sample also belongs to another study, concerning human thymus T cells.

The origin of this receptor is a boy under two years old with a congenital heart defect. Specimen: thymocytes. The gene calls are TRBV14 and TRBJ2-3; a possible D gene is TRBD2 (5 bases). CDR3: CASSLPFSGTQYF. The CDR3 bases are TGTGCCAGCAGCCTACCCTTCTCGGGGACGCAGTATTTT.